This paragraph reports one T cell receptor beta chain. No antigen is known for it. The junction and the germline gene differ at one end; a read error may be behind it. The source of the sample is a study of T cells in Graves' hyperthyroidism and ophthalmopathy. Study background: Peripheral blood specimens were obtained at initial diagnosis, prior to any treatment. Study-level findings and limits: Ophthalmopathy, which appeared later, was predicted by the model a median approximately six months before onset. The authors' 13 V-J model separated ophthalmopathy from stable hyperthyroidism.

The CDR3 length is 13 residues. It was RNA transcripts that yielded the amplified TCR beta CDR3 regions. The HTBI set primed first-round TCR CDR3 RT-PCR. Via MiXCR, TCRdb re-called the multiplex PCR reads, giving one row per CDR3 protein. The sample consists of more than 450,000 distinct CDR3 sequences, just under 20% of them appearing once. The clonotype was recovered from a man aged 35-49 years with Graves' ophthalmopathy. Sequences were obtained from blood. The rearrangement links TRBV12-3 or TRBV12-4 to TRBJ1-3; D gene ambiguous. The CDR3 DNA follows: TGTGTCAGCAGCCCCCATGCGGGAAACACCATATATTTT. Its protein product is CVSSPHAGNTIYF.